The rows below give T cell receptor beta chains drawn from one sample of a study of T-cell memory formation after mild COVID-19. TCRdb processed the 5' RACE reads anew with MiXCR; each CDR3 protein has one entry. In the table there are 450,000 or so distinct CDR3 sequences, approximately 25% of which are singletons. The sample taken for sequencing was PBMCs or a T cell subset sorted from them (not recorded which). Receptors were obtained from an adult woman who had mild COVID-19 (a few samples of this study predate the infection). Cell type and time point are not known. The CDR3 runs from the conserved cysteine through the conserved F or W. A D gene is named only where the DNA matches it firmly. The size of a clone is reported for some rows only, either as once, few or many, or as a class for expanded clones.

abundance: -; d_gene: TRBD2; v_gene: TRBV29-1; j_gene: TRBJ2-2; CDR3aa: CSVWAGVGTGELFF; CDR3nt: TGCAGCGTTTGGGCGGGAGTGGGCACCGGGGAGCTGTTTTTT
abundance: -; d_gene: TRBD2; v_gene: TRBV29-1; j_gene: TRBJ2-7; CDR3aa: CSVEEASGGGAPYEQYF; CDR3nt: TGCAGCGTTGAGGAGGCTAGCGGAGGAGGGGCCCCCTACGAGCAGTACTTC
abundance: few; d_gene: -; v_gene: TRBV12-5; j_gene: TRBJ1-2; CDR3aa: CASRWGQGYYGYTF; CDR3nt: TGTGCTAGTAGGTGGGGACAAGGATACTATGGCTACACCTTC
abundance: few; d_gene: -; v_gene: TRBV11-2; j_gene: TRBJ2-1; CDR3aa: CASSFNEQFF; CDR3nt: TGTGCCAGCAGCTTCAATGAGCAGTTCTTC
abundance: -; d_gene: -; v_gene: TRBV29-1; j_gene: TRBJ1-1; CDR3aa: CSVAGAFF; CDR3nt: TGCAGCGTAGCCGGAGCTTTCTTT
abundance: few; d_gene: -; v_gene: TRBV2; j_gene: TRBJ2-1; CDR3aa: CASMRPPAVEQFF; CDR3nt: TGTGCCAGCATGAGGCCCCCTGCGGTTGAGCAGTTCTTC
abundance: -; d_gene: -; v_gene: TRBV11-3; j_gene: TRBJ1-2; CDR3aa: CASSLDNSVTGQVYGYTF; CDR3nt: TGTGCCAGCAGCTTGGACAATAGCGTCACGGGACAAGTCTATGGCTACACCTTC
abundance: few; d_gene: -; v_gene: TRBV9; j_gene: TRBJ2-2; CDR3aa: CASSPGQGIGELFF; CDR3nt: TGTGCCAGCAGCCCCGGCCAGGGGATCGGGGAGCTGTTTTTT
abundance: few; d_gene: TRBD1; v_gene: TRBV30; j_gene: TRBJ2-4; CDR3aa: CAWSTGLAGGFWGAKNIQYF; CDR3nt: TGTGCCTGGAGTACGGGTTTGGCAGGGGGCTTTTGGGGAGCCAAAAACATTCAGTACTTC
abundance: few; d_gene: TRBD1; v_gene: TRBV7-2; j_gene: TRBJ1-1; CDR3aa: CASSMTGRTLARAFF; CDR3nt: TGTGCCAGCAGCATGACAGGGAGAACCCTTGCGAGAGCTTTCTTT
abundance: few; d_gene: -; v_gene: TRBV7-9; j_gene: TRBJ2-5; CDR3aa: CASSLARAVQETQYF; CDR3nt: TGTGCCAGCAGCTTAGCGCGAGCCGTACAAGAGACCCAGTACTTC
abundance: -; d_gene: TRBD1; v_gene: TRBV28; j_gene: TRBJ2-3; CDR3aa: CASSLGQGTQYF; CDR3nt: TGTGCCAGCAGCCTAGGACAGGGGACGCAGTATTTT
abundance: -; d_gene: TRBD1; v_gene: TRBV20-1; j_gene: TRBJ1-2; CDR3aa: CSAWTGGYYGYTF; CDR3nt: TGCAGTGCTTGGACAGGGGGGTACTATGGCTACACCTTC
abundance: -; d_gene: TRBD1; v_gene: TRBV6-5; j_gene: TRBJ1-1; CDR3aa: CASRWTGNTEAFF; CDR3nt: TGTGCCAGCAGGTGGACAGGGAACACTGAAGCTTTCTTT
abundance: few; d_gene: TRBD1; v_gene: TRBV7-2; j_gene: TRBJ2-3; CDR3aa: CASSSTGLSTDTQYF; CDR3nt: TGTGCCAGCAGTTCGACAGGGTTGAGCACAGATACGCAGTATTTT
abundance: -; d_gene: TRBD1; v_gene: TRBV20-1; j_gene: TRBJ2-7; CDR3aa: CSANRGPYEQYF; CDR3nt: TGCAGTGCCAACAGGGGGCCTTACGAGCAGTACTTC
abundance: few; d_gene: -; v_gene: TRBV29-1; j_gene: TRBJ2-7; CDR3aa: CSVEVPGVSYEQYF; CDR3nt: TGCAGCGTTGAGGTCCCCGGGGTCTCCTACGAGCAGTACTTC
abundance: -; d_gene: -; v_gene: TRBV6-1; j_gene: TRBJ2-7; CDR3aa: CASSGPAGGLLEQYF; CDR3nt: TGTGCCAGCAGTGGCCCCGCGGGCGGCCTCCTCGAGCAGTACTTC
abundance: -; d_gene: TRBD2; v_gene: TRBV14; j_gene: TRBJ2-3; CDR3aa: CASSQLAGVLTDTQYF; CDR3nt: TGTGCCAGCAGCCAACTAGCGGGAGTTCTCACAGATACGCAGTATTTT
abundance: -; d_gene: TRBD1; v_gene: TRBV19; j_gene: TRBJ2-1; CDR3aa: CASSLTGTVGYNEQFF; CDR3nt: TGTGCCAGTAGCCTGACCGGGACAGTAGGCTACAATGAGCAGTTCTTC
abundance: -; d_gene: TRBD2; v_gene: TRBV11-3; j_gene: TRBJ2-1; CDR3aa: CASSLSLAGPHIYEQFF; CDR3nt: TGTGCCAGCAGCTTGTCACTAGCGGGACCACACATATATGAGCAGTTCTTC
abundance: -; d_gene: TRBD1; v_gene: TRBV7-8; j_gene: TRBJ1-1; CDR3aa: CASSQAGQGTKAFF; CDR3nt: TGTGCCAGCAGCCAAGCGGGACAGGGAACCAAAGCTTTCTTT
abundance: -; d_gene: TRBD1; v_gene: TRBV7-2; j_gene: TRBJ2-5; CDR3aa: CASSLGTGAPGTKYF; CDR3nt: TGTGCCAGCAGCTTAGGAACAGGGGCGCCGGGGACCAAGTACTTC
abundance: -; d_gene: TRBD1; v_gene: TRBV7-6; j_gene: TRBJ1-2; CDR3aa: CASSSEGASGYTF; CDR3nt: TGTGCCAGCAGCTCCGAGGGGGCGTCTGGCTACACCTTC
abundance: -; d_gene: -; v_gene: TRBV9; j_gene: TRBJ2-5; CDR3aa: CASSTPPETQYF; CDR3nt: TGTGCCAGCAGCACCCCTCCGGAGACCCAGTACTTC
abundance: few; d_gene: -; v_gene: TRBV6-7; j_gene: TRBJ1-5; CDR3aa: CASNLSNQPQHF; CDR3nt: TGTGCCAGCAATCTTAGCAATCAGCCCCAGCATTTT
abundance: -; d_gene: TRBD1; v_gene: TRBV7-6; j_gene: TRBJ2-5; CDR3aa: CASSPNRGQGETQYF; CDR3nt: TGTGCCAGCAGCCCAAACAGGGGGCAGGGAGAGACCCAGTACTTC
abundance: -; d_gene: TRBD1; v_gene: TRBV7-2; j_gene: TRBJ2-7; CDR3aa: CASSLVGTGVYEQYF; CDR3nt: TGTGCCAGCAGCTTAGTCGGGACAGGGGTCTACGAGCAGTACTTC
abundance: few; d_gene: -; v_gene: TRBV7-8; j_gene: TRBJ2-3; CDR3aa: CASSLAPSADTQYF; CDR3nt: TGTGCCAGCAGCTTAGCCCCCTCGGCAGATACGCAGTATTTT
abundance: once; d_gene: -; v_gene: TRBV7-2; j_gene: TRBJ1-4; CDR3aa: CASRLQGDEKLFF; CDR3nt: TGTGCCAGCAGATTACAGGGTGACGAAAAACTGTTTTTT
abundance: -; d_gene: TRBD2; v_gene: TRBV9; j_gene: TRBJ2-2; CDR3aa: CASSFQTSGRNTGELFF; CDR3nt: TGTGCCAGCAGCTTTCAGACTAGCGGGAGGAACACCGGGGAGCTGTTTTTT
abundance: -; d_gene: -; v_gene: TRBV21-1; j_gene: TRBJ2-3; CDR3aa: CASSKGGTASLTDTQYF; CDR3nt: TGTGCCAGCAGCAAAGGGGGTACAGCGTCTTTGACAGATACGCAGTATTTT
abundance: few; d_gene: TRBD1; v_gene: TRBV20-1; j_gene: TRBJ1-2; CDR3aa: CSARKDRDYGYTF; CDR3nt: TGCAGTGCTAGAAAGGACAGGGACTATGGCTACACCTTC
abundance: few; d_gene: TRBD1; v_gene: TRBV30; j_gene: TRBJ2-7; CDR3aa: CAWITRQGAAYEQYF; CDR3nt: TGTGCCTGGATTACTCGGCAGGGGGCTGCCTACGAGCAGTACTTC
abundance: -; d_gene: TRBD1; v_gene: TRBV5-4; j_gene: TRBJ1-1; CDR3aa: CASSQGELNAEAFF; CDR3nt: TGTGCCAGCAGCCAGGGGGAACTGAACGCTGAAGCTTTCTTT
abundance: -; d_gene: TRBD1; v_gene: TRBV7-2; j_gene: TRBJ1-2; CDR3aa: CASSPAAGGRSYTF; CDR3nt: TGTGCCAGCAGCCCGGCAGCAGGGGGTAGGAGCTACACCTTC
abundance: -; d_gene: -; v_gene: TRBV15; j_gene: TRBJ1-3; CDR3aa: CATSRVRGSGNTIYF; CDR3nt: TGTGCCACCAGCAGAGTGAGGGGTTCTGGAAACACCATATATTTT
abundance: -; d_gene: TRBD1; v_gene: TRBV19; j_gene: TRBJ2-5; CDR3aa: CATRDRGRETQYF; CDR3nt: TGTGCCACCCGGGACAGGGGGAGGGAGACCCAGTACTTC
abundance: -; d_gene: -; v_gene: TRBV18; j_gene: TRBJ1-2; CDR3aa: CASSPQGDGYTF; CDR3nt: TGTGCCAGCTCACCGCAAGGGGATGGCTACACCTTC
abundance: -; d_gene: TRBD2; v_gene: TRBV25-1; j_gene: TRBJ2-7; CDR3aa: CAWGNRGRESGSPNSYEQYF; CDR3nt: TGTGCTTGGGGGAATAGGGGGAGAGAAAGCGGGAGTCCCAACTCCTACGAGCAGTACTTC
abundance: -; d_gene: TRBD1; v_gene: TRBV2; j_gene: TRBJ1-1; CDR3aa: CASRIGTGDTEAFF; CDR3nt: TGTGCCAGCAGGATCGGGACAGGGGACACTGAAGCTTTCTTT
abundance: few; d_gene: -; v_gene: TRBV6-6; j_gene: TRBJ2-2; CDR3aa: CASSHLGTGELFF; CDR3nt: TGTGCCAGCAGCCACCTTGGGACCGGGGAGCTGTTTTTT
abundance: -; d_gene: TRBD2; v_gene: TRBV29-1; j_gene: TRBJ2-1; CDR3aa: CSAKASGGSYNEQFF; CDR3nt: TGCAGCGCCAAGGCTAGCGGAGGCTCCTACAATGAGCAGTTCTTC
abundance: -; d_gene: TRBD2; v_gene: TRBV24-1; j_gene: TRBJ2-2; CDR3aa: CATRGLAGNTGELFF; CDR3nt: TGTGCCACCAGGGGACTAGCGGGTAACACCGGGGAGCTGTTTTTT
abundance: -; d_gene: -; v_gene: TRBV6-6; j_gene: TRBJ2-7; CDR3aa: CASSYGSANEEQYF; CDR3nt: TGTGCCAGCAGTTACGGGTCGGCCAACGAAGAGCAGTACTTC
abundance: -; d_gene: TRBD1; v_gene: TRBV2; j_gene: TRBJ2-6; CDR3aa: CASSDSRGLSGANVLTF; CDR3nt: TGTGCCAGCAGTGATTCCAGGGGGCTCTCTGGGGCCAACGTCCTGACTTTC
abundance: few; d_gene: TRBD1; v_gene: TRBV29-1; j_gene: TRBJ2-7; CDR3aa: CSGQGFTYEQYF; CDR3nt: TGCAGCGGACAGGGATTCACCTACGAGCAGTACTTC
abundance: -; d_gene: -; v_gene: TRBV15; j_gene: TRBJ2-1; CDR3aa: CATSRESTREQFF; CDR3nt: TGTGCCACCAGCAGAGAGTCCACCAGGGAGCAGTTCTTC
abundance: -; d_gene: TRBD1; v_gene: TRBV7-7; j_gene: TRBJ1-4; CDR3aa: CASSQYRGEKLFF; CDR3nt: TGTGCCAGCAGCCAATACAGGGGTGAAAAACTGTTTTTT
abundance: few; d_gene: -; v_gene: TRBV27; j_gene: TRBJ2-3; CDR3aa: CASSPGAVMLGTDTQYF; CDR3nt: TGTGCCAGCAGTCCTGGGGCAGTAATGCTTGGCACAGATACGCAGTATTTT
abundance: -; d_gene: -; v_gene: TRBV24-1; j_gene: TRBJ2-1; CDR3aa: CATSDFAGSPYNEQFF; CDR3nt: TGTGCCACCAGTGATTTTGCGGGGAGTCCCTACAATGAGCAGTTCTTC